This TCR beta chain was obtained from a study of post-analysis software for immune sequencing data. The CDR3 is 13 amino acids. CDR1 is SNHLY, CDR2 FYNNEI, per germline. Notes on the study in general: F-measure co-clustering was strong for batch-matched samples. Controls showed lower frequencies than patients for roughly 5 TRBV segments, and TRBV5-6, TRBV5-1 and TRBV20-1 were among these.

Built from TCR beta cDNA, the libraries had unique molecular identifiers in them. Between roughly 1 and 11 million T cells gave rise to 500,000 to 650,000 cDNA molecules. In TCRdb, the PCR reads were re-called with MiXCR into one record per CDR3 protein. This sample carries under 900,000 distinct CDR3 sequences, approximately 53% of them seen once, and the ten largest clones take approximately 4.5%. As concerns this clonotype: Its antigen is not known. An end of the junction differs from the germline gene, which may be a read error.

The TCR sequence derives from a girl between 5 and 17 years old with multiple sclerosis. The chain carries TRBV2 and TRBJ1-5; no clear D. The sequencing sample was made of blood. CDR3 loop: CASSEDLYQHQHF. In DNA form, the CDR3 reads TGTGCCAGCAGTGAAGACCTGTACCAGCACCAGCATTTT.